The sequence of this TCR beta chain was determined in a study of PD-L1 blockade in urothelial cancer (dated by TCRdb to 2016 to 2017). Study-wide context: Therapy was started at some point between 2012 and 2014 for all patients, and atezolizumab 1,200 mg was administered intravenously every 3 weeks. About 85% of the roughly 30 patients were males with bladder-origin urothelial cancer, and about 65% of the roughly 30 reported a prior smoking history. An ECOG performance status of 0 or 1 was recorded for the patients, and 0 to 3 prior chemotherapy regimens had been received by the patients. Blood samples were analyzed 3 weeks after the start of treatment (second dose) and 6 weeks after the start of treatment. Blood samples gave median yields of approximately 130,000 T cells and 82,636 unique TCRs, along with a median clonality of around 0.075. An exploratory multi-omic analysis was conducted of the somatic, immune and clinical correlates of response to PD-L1 blockade with atezolizumab in urothelial cancer. Pretreatment tumor samples, along with matched peripheral blood serially collected before and after atezolizumab treatment, were subjected to TCR sequencing. Durable clinical benefit was defined as progression-free survival longer than 6 months, and TCR features were also tested against progression-free and overall survival. In the same patients, whole exome sequencing and RNA sequencing of pretreatment tumors were performed in addition to TCR sequencing. Durable clinical benefit was achieved by nine patients but not by the remaining 20. Pretreatment blood TCR-seq was available for twenty-nine patients, at least one posttreatment blood collection was obtained for some 24 patients, and tumor TCR-seq was available for some 24 patients.

To estimate absolute template abundance from read counts, synthetic TCR analog templates were spiked into each PCR. TCRbeta CDR3 regions were amplified from genomic DNA with bias-controlled V and J gene primers using the immunoSEQ assay. Sequencing of rearranged TCRbeta segments was performed at approximately 20X coverage. As for the original processing: Sequencing errors were corrected by clustering, and CDR3s were annotated against IMGT so that V, D and J genes could be assigned. Only productive TCRbeta rearrangements were used in downstream analyses, excluding out-of-frame or stop-codon sequences. Clonality was computed as one minus Shannon entropy normalized by the log of the number of unique productive sequences. Fisher's exact test with Benjamini-Hochberg correction, at a threshold of adjusted p below 0.01, was used to find clones that differed between time points or between blood and tumor. In its TCRdb copy, this immuneACCESS table keeps in-frame sequences only and misses some clones. Where compared with another copy, unresolved V genes explain less than half of these, and the others have no known cause. The V and J calls and clone size come from that table; D and trimming were worked out from the DNA. The sample table shows some 100,000 clones, and 80% to 90% are seen once. The ten largest account for 0.97% of the sample.

The cysteine opens and the phenylalanine closes a CDR3 of 18 amino acids. Only the CDR3 part of the read is kept: 54 bases, read in frame from the first base. V is reduced by 0 bases and J by 5 bases, leaving a spacing of 20 bases between them. CDR1 and CDR2 are drawn from the germline V gene: SGHVS, FQNEAQ. The paper's findings and limits, for the study overall: Because the sample size was small (n ≈ 30) and many exploratory analyses were performed, the results are intended to be hypothesis-generating. Among patients with durable benefit, tumor-associated TCR clones showed greater expansion in peripheral blood 3 weeks after treatment started (n ≈ 20, p = 0.022). Improved progression-free and overall survival was associated with having pretreatment peripheral blood TCR clonality below the median.

Per the publication, the time point label means: pretreatment peripheral blood. A cohort of around 28 patients with locally advanced or metastatic urothelial carcinoma, treated at Memorial Sloan Kettering on a trial protocol, was included. Peripheral blood mononuclear cells were collected from each patient pretreatment and during treatment, giving between 1 and 8 total time points per patient. The Qiagen DNeasy Blood extraction kit was used to purify genomic DNA from total PBMCs and from tumor samples. Collected pretreatment and during treatment, PBMCs were isolated and stored as previously described. Points on this clone: Its antigen has not been determined. No base qualities exist here, and no much larger clone lies one base off it.

This clonotype was obtained from a woman of 80 years or more with urothelial cancer. The sequencing here drew on PBMCs, taken around atezolizumab (anti-PD-L1) treatment. This chain joins TRBV7-8 to TRBJ2-1; TRBD1 might be the D gene, on 5 matching bases. This receptor carries the CDR3 CASSLAFLTGHPDNEQFF. The DNA is as follows: TGTGCCAGCAGCTTAGCGTTCCTAACAGGCCACCCTGACAATGAGCAGTTCTTC.